This is a list of T cell receptor beta chains from one sample in a study of T cells in Graves' hyperthyroidism and ophthalmopathy. TCRdb used MiXCR to reprocess the multiplex PCR reads, holding one entry per CDR3 protein. The sample records approximately 600,000 distinct CDR3 sequences, approximately 14% being singletons. Sample: blood. These receptors all stem from a woman aged 18 to 35 with Graves' ophthalmopathy. Each CDR3 is given with its conserved first and last residue. The order of the fields is D gene, J gene, clone size, V gene, CDR3 DNA, CDR3 protein. A D gene is named only where the DNA matches it firmly. Clone sizes are given selectively: once, few, many, or a class where the clone is expanded.

>.|TRBJ1-2|.|TRBV4-1
TGCGCCAGCAGCCAATTTCGGAGAATACAGGGTAACTATGGCTACACCTTC
CASSQFRRIQGNYGYTF
>.|TRBJ2-6|few|TRBV29-1
TGCAGCGTTGACGGCTTTACGGGTAGCTCTGGGGCCAACGTCCTGACTTTC
CSVDGFTGSSGANVLTF
>TRBD2|TRBJ2-1|many|TRBV7-9
TGTGCCAGCAGCCCGGGACTAGCGGGGGAGCAGTTCTTC
CASSPGLAGEQFF
>.|TRBJ1-6|many|TRBV27
TGTGCCAGCAGTTACAGGGTAGGGTCACCCCTCCACTTT
CASSYRVGSPLHF
>TRBD1|TRBJ2-3|.|TRBV28
TGTGCCAGCATCACTCGGGCAGGGGGAATGAGGACAGATACGCAGTATTTT
CASITRAGGMRTDTQYF
>.|TRBJ2-7|.|TRBV7-3
TGTGCCAGCAGCCCCTCTGGGGGAGGCGACTACGAGCAGTACTTC
CASSPSGGGDYEQYF
>.|TRBJ1-1|many|TRBV9
TGTGCCAGCAGCGTAGGTGGAGCTTTCTTT
CASSVGGAFF
>.|TRBJ1-4|.|TRBV12-3/TRBV12-4
TGTGCCAGCAGCGCACCCGGAGTCTCAACTACTGAAAAACTGTTTTTT
CASSAPGVSTTEKLFF
>.|TRBJ2-1|many|TRBV2
TGTGCCAGCAGTGATAACTATATCAATGAGCAGTTCTTC
CASSDNYINEQFF
>.|TRBJ2-1|many|TRBV30
TGTGCCTGGAGTGGAGGGCCATCCTACAATGAGCAGTTCTTC
CAWSGGPSYNEQFF
>.|TRBJ1-1|few|TRBV19
TGTGCCAGTATTCGGGGAGGCCTTATGAACACTGAAGCTTTCTTT
CASIRGGLMNTEAFF
>TRBD2|TRBJ2-7|few|TRBV6-1
TGTGCCAGCAGTGAGTTCGCGGGAGGGAGATACGAGCAGTACTTC
CASSEFAGGRYEQYF
>.|TRBJ2-5|.|TRBV4-2
TGTGCCAGCAGCCCTGGACTAAGTCAAGAGGCCCAGTACTTC
CASSPGLSQEAQYF
>TRBD1|TRBJ1-1|many|TRBV20-1
TGCAGTGCTGCGAGGGGGCAGAACACTGAAGCTTTCTTT
CSAARGQNTEAFF
>TRBD1|TRBJ2-1|.|TRBV6-1
TGTGCCACCCTTTTAGGACAGGGGCCCAACAATGAGCAGTTCTTC
CATLLGQGPNNEQFF
>.|TRBJ2-3|many|TRBV11-2
TGTGCCAGCAGCTTAGTTCTGAGGGGCACAGATACGCAGTATTTT
CASSLVLRGTDTQYF
>TRBD1|TRBJ2-1|many|TRBV19
TGTGCCAGTAGTATTGAGGACAGGGGGCCTTACAATGAGCAGTTCTTC
CASSIEDRGPYNEQFF
>TRBD1|TRBJ1-1|few|TRBV19
TGTGCCAGTAGTCTTAAGGGGGCGGACACTGAAGCTTTCTTT
CASSLKGADTEAFF
>TRBD1|TRBJ2-1|many|TRBV28
TGTGCCACACAAATCCGGACAGGGCGGAATGAGCAGTTCTTC
CATQIRTGRNEQFF
>TRBD1|TRBJ1-6|.|TRBV7-9
TGTGCCAGCAGCCAAGACAGGGGTCCCGGCTCACCCCTCCACTTT
CASSQDRGPGSPLHF
>TRBD2|TRBJ2-7|many|TRBV29-1
TGCAGCGTTGAAGTTTCCGGGAGGGCCCTCTACGAGCAGTACTTC
CSVEVSGRALYEQYF
>.|TRBJ2-1|many|TRBV7-9
TGTGCCAGCGAGGGCCAGGGTTTGTATGAGCAGTTCTTC
CASEGQGLYEQFF
>.|TRBJ2-3|many|TRBV20-1
TGCAGTGCGCTACGCTCTAGCACAGATACGCAGTATTTT
CSALRSSTDTQYF
>TRBD1|TRBJ1-4|many|TRBV12-3/TRBV12-4
TGTGCCAGCAGTCTAGGGACAGTCGAAAAACTGTTTTTT
CASSLGTVEKLFF
>TRBD2|TRBJ2-7|many|TRBV6-1
TGTGCCAGCAGCGGGGGACTAGCGGCCTACGAGCAGTACTTC
CASSGGLAAYEQYF
>.|TRBJ1-1|many|TRBV7-2
TGTGCCAGCAGCTTATATACTACTGAAGCTTTCTTT
CASSLYTTEAFF
>.|TRBJ1-3|few|TRBV12-3/TRBV12-4
TGTGCCAGCATGGGCCGCCGTGATCAGGGGTTTTCTGGAAACACCATATATTTT
CASMGRRDQGFSGNTIYF
>TRBD1|TRBJ2-7|many|TRBV7-2
TGTGCCAGCAGCTTAGCGTGGGACAGGGTTTTTGACGAGCAGTACTTC
CASSLAWDRVFDEQYF
>TRBD2|TRBJ2-3|.|TRBV28
TGTGCCAGCATTTCTAGCGGGCCCGACACAGATACGCAGTATTTT
CASISSGPDTDTQYF
>TRBD2|TRBJ2-3|many|TRBV3-1
TGTGCCAGCAGCCCCGCGGGAGGCCGGCAAGATACGCAGTATTTT
CASSPAGGRQDTQYF
>TRBD1|TRBJ2-4|many|TRBV2
TGTGCCATTGGACAGGCGCTAGCCAAAAACATTCAGTACTTC
CAIGQALAKNIQYF
>TRBD2|TRBJ2-5|.|TRBV11-2
TGTGCCAGCAGCCCCGGGACTAGCGGGAGGGCCGGGGGAGAGACCCAGTACTTC
CASSPGTSGRAGGETQYF
>.|TRBJ1-6|many|TRBV27
TGTGCCAGCAGTTTCGAACAGTATAATTCACCCCTCCACTTT
CASSFEQYNSPLHF
>.|TRBJ2-1|few|TRBV25-1
TGTGCCAGCAGTGAATATACCCATGAGCAGTTCTTC
CASSEYTHEQFF
>.|TRBJ2-7|many|TRBV6-6
TGTGCCAGCAGTTATTCAAGGGGCGGTGTTTACGAGCAGTACTTC
CASSYSRGGVYEQYF
>.|TRBJ2-7|few|TRBV6-5
TGTGCCAGCAGTTACCTAGGGTACAGGGTCGGGTACGAGCAGTACTTC
CASSYLGYRVGYEQYF
>TRBD1|TRBJ1-5|.|TRBV6-1
TGTGCCAGCAGTGATAGGGACAGGGACTCTCTCGATTATCAGCCCCAGCATTTT
CASSDRDRDSLDYQPQHF
>TRBD1|TRBJ2-1|many|TRBV6-1
TGTGCCAGCAGCCGAGACAGGGGGAATGAGCAGTTCTTC
CASSRDRGNEQFF
>TRBD2|TRBJ2-2|few|TRBV13
TGTGCCAGCAGCCCACCAGGGACTAGCGGGAGGGGAACCGGGGAGCTGTTTTTT
CASSPPGTSGRGTGELFF
>.|TRBJ2-5|.|TRBV20-1
TGCAGTGCTAGAATCTCGGACTACCAAGAGACCCAGTACTTC
CSARISDYQETQYF
>.|TRBJ2-1|many|TRBV12-5
TGTGCTAGTGGTTTGAGGGCAGGGACTTACAATGAGCAGTTCTTC
CASGLRAGTYNEQFF
>.|TRBJ2-5|.|TRBV25-1
TGTGCCAGCAGTGAATTTAAGGGGGTTTCTTTCGGACAAGAGACCCAGTACTTC
CASSEFKGVSFGQETQYF
>TRBD1|TRBJ1-4|many|TRBV18
TGTGCCAGCTCACAAGGGACAGGGGCGGAAAAACTGTTTTTT
CASSQGTGAEKLFF
>TRBD2|TRBJ2-3|many|TRBV11-2
TGTGCCAGCAGCTTGGCGGGAGGGAGGGGAGATACGCAGTATTTT
CASSLAGGRGDTQYF
>.|TRBJ2-7|many|TRBV27
TGTGCCAGCAGTTCCGCAGGGGTCTACGAGCAGTACTTC
CASSSAGVYEQYF
>.|TRBJ2-5|many|TRBV12-3/TRBV12-4
TGTGCCAGCAGTTCCCTCGGGGCAAATGAAGAGACCCAGTACTTC
CASSSLGANEETQYF